The clone carrying this TCR beta chain has ten or more counts. CDR1 is SEHNR and CDR2 is FQNEAQ in the germline V gene (reference sequence). Trimming took off 4 bases at V and 11 bases at J, with 14 bases between the two ends. This CDR3 spans 12 amino acids. This record belongs to a study of molecular identifiers for immune sequencing clone quantification. TCRdb independently ran MiXCR on the PCR reads; one entry per CDR3 protein. The data show about 640,000 distinct CDR3 sequences, 20% seen once. This chain links TRBV7-9 with TRBJ1-1; perhaps TRBD1 as D (5 bases). Source material: naive CD8+ T cells from blood, with Jurkat cell RNA spiked in. As for subset: FACS-sorted CD8+CD4-CCR7+CD45RA+ naive T cells. This TCR was sampled from a human donor in good health. Some libraries in this study had Jurkat cell RNA spiked in. In DNA, the CDR3 is TGTGCCAGCAGCTCCGGGGGGACCCCTGCTTTCTTT. Translation: CASSSGGTPAFF.